A selection of T cell receptor beta chains follows, all from one sample in a study of T cell repertoires in cytomegalovirus infection. TCRdb itself ran the reads through MiXCR, one entry per CDR3 protein. Of roughly 640,000 distinct CDR3 sequences listed, roughly 24% are singletons. Sequencing input: CD8+ T cells from PBMCs. These receptor sequences come from a human donor in good health (CMV status not recorded). Some clones in this sample may be carry-over from other donors' samples. The CDR3 runs from the conserved cysteine through the conserved F or W. The order of the fields is clone size, V gene, D gene, J gene, CDR3 protein, CDR3 DNA. The D gene is left open where the match is weak. Clone size, where shown, is once, few, many, or a class for clones that have expanded.

clone_size: .; v_call: TRBV9; d_call: TRBD2; j_call: TRBJ2-1; cdr3_aa: CASSVGLAGAYNEQFF; cdr3_nt: TGTGCCAGCAGCGTAGGACTAGCGGGGGCCTACAATGAGCAGTTCTTC
clone_size: .; v_call: TRBV9; d_call: TRBD1; j_call: TRBJ2-3; cdr3_aa: CASSARDRGLTDTQYF; cdr3_nt: TGTGCCAGCAGCGCCCGGGACAGGGGGCTCACAGATACGCAGTATTTT
clone_size: .; v_call: TRBV14; d_call: TRBD2; j_call: TRBJ2-3; cdr3_aa: CASSQETAGVDTQYF; cdr3_nt: TGTGCCAGCAGCCAAGAGACCGCGGGGGTAGATACGCAGTATTTT
clone_size: few; v_call: TRBV7-6; d_call: .; j_call: TRBJ1-2; cdr3_aa: CASSSSASGAYGYTF; cdr3_nt: TGTGCCAGCAGCTCCTCGGCCTCGGGTGCTTATGGCTACACCTTC
clone_size: once; v_call: TRBV13; d_call: .; j_call: TRBJ2-2; cdr3_aa: CASSFIGQNGELFF; cdr3_nt: TGTGCCAGCAGCTTCATCGGACAAAACGGGGAGCTGTTTTTT
clone_size: many; v_call: TRBV11-2; d_call: .; j_call: TRBJ1-1; cdr3_aa: CASSTGGGLTEAFF; cdr3_nt: TGTGCCAGCAGCACCGGTGGGGGGCTCACTGAAGCTTTCTTT
clone_size: .; v_call: TRBV6-5; d_call: .; j_call: TRBJ1-1; cdr3_aa: CASSYSPTEAFF; cdr3_nt: TGTGCCAGCAGTTACTCGCCCACTGAAGCTTTCTTT
clone_size: few; v_call: TRBV6-2/TRBV6-3; d_call: .; j_call: TRBJ1-6; cdr3_aa: CATKNRVSPTFSPLHF; cdr3_nt: TGTGCCACCAAGAACCGGGTCTCACCAACATTTTCACCCCTCCACTTT
clone_size: .; v_call: TRBV29-1; d_call: .; j_call: TRBJ1-2; cdr3_aa: CSIADRSTYGYTF; cdr3_nt: TGCAGCATAGCCGACAGGTCCACCTATGGCTACACCTTC
clone_size: .; v_call: TRBV6-4; d_call: .; j_call: TRBJ2-1; cdr3_aa: CASSDGPLGNEQFF; cdr3_nt: TGTGCCAGCAGTGACGGGCCTTTGGGCAATGAGCAGTTCTTC
clone_size: few; v_call: TRBV10-1; d_call: TRBD1; j_call: TRBJ2-1; cdr3_aa: CASGQGAREQFF; cdr3_nt: TGCGCCAGCGGACAGGGGGCTCGTGAGCAGTTCTTC
clone_size: few; v_call: TRBV29-1; d_call: .; j_call: TRBJ1-1; cdr3_aa: CSVEMMGTEAFF; cdr3_nt: TGCAGCGTTGAAATGATGGGCACTGAAGCTTTCTTT